The subject of this entry is one T cell receptor beta chain. This record belongs to a study of OX40 agonist ivuxolimab in advanced cancers. TCRdb keeps only in-frame clones here, not all; method: immunoSEQ multiplex PCR. The data contain 70,000 or so clones, about nine tenths of them singletons. Trimming removed 2 bases at V and 8 bases at J, with 9 bases between. The CDR3 totals 12 residues. The V gene's germline CDR1 is SEHNR and CDR2 FQNEAQ (reference sequence). The J gene is TRBJ1-2, the V gene TRBV7-9; D is uncertain. The sequencing used CD4+ or CD8+ T cells sorted from blood, collected in a trial of the OX40 agonist ivuxolimab. This clonotype originated in an adult with an advanced solid tumor such as melanoma, head and neck, liver or kidney cancer. The DNA for the CDR3 is TGTGCCAGCAGCTTAATCTTAGAGGGCTACACCTTC. It codes for CASSLILEGYTF.